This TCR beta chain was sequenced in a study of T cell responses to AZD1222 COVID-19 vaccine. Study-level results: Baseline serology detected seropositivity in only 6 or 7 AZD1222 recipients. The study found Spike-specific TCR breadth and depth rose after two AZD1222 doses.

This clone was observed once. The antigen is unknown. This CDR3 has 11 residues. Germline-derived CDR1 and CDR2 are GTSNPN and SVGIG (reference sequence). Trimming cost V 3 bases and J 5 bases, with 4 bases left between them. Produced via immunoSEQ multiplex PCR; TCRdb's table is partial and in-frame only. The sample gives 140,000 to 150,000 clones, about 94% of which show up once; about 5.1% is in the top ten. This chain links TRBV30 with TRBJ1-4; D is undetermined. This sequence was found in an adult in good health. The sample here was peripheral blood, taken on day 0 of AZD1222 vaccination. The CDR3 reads CAWSQNEKLFF. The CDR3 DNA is TGTGCCTGGAGCCAAAATGAAAAACTGTTTTTT.